This T cell receptor (beta chain) originates from a study of cytomegalovirus exposure and HLA in healthy donors (dated by TCRdb to the late 2010s). About the investigation overall: According to an earlier analysis of several hundred of the donors, 150 million to 200 million T cells yielded roughly 100 million unique TCR beta sequences and about 300 Gb of sequence data. The genetic ancestry cluster associated with self-reported Caucasian donors included 70% to 85% of the roughly 360 genotyped donors. An early release that covered fewer than 800 HLA-typed donors contained about 300 gigabases of sequencing data and about 93 million unique TCR sequences. Among a few hundred genotyped donors of the cohort, an average of around 240,000 unique TCR beta nucleotide sequences were sequenced per donor, roughly a sixth of them non-productive. Four to six DR-DQ haplotypes were handled as single units for association and clustering, since linkage in the cohort was strong. The number of donors typed differed by locus, with roughly 620-630 for A, B, C, DRB1 and DQB1, 522 for DQA1, about 610 for DPA1, and around 430 for DPB1. Every discovery cohort repertoire had been produced on one sequencing platform. The study profiled the T cell repertoires of 550 to 700 subjects by immunosequencing and related them to cytomegalovirus serostatus. A later analysis re-analyzed previously published TCR beta repertoires from approximately 700 donors and added high-resolution HLA genotyping to study TCR occurrence patterns. Genome-wide SNP genotypes for about 55% of the 666 donors were used in a later genetic analysis, which treated that subset as a discovery cohort. Alongside the repertoire data, information on donor age, sex, ethnicity and CMV serostatus was compiled. Besides the first cohort of roughly 660 subjects, a separate validation cohort made up of 90 to 150 different subjects was used. Class I and class II HLA loci were covered by the typing at four-digit resolution. To predict cytomegalovirus infection status, the study combined high-throughput TCR immunosequencing, statistical association of individual TCRs with disease status, and machine learning. Rather than drawing on any new phenotypic data, the later analysis identified candidate immune exposures from TCR beta sequences and the way those sequences occurred across donors. The study was designed to test whether signatures of past pathogen exposure could be identified by cataloging public T cell receptors. An earlier analysis of 587 of the donors applied high-throughput TCR beta sequencing to assess whether each TCR beta V gene segment acted as functional or pseudogenic. The research as a whole found: The only immune exposure information available for the cohort was CMV serostatus. In this cohort, only TCR beta chains were sequenced, and detectable features were limited by the absence of alpha or paired-chain data. The sequencing pipeline was judged likely to have produced a cluster of highly shared sequence variants as a technical artifact. According to a later analysis, TCR association rates differed among HLA loci, with DRB1 alleles showing the most associated TCRs and HLA-C alleles showing the fewest. Correlated functional status among segregating V segments might be attributable to linkage disequilibrium, but an unknown experimental factor could not be ruled out. A later genetic analysis reported fewer N-insertions in productive TCRs among donors in an Asian-associated ancestry cluster than the roughly 690-donor mean. Because HLA typing was unavailable for some donors at each locus, only the typed subset was used in association tests. Because counts were too low, fewer than 20 rarely observed V segments, including chromosome 9 orphons, were excluded from the earlier analysis of fewer than 650 of the donors. Some IMGT-functional V segments, including TRBV6-2 and TRBV6-3, could not be told apart with the 87-base-pair reads, so those segments were excluded. When HLA alleles, especially DR and DQ, strongly co-occurred, TCR associations were difficult to assign to individual alleles. While some public TCRs were present in many individuals, most TCR sequences turned up only very rarely across donors. According to the authors, the approach could potentially be generalized to other disease states and immunological phenotypes. In both the original and validation cohorts, the classifier was reported to diagnose cytomegalovirus status with high specificity and sensitivity. In the study, some 160 TCR beta chains were listed as associated with cytomegalovirus. Roughly uniform sequencing depth across donors was assumed in presence/absence analyses, although this assumption may not hold. In an earlier analysis of around 500 of the donors, most TCR beta V segments appeared in productive rearrangements about 87% or about 30% of the time, broadly matching IMGT annotations. A later genetic analysis associated a missense DCLRE1C variant with V-gene and J-gene trimming of TCR beta chains, and an independent cohort replicated the association. A further reported finding was that TCR beta sequences accurately predicted the HLA-A and HLA-B alleles for most subjects in the first cohort. A few of the identified cytomegalovirus-associated TCR beta chains were confirmed in vitro to be specific for cytomegalovirus antigens. Specific HLA alleles were associated with 15,000 to 20,000 TCR beta sequences at a false discovery rate of 0.05 in a later analysis. A later analysis found that most CMV-associated TCR beta chains appeared HLA-restricted, with HLA associations seemingly driven largely by CMV exposure. In a later analysis, several top co-occurrence clusters were reported to appear linked to parvovirus B19, influenza, CMV and Epstein-Barr virus. Compared with equally common non-associated chains, HLA-associated TCR beta chains in a later analysis were more clonally expanded and had lower generation probabilities.

From its cysteine to its phenylalanine, the CDR3 spans 14 amino acids. CDR3 DNA is the only sequence kept; it has 42 bases, read in frame from the first base. CDR1 and CDR2 (KGHSH, LQKENI) derive from the germline V gene. V loses 4 bases, J loses 3 bases, and the germline ends lie 9 bases apart. To prepare the library, the immunoSEQ multiplex PCR assay was applied. The multiplex PCR relied on a mix of 60 forward primers for TCR Vbeta segments and 13 reverse primers for TCR Jbeta segments. The CDR3 region of rearranged TCR beta genes was amplified from genomic DNA by a multiplex PCR assay. The Illumina HiSeq System was used to sequence the amplified TCR beta libraries as 87-base-pair reads. As for how the authors treated the data: In a later analysis, tens of millions of unique TCR beta chains were counted across the roughly 700 repertoires, and roughly 11 million of these chains were shared by at least two donors. A nearest-neighbor algorithm error-corrected the raw reads and collapsed the reads into unique sequences, merging closely related sequences to remove PCR and sequencing errors. Alignment of CDR3 sequences to IMGT reference sequences was used to assign V, D and J gene segments. For a sequence to be retained, at least a six-nucleotide match to both a V gene segment and a J gene segment was required. Rearrangements were called productive when the CDR3 lacked stop codons and stayed in frame with V and J; all others were non-productive. Following IMGT convention, CDR3 was defined as the stretch from the second conserved V-encoded cysteine to the conserved J-encoded phenylalanine. Sequences without an unambiguous match to a single V gene segment were excluded from the earlier analysis of about 630 of the donors. In an earlier analysis of roughly 600 of the donors, a V segment was called functional when productive rearrangements were above 56.7%, and segregating when the standard deviation between donors exceeded 5%. To diagnose cytomegalovirus status from the catalog of TCR beta chain sequences, a statistical classification framework was built. A later analysis assigned V and J genes by comparing TCR nucleotide sequences with IMGT/GENE-DB human TR gene sequences. In a later analysis, CDR3 sequences and most-parsimonious VDJ recombination scenarios were assigned using the TCRdist pipeline. A later analysis defined each TCR beta chain by its CDR3 amino acid sequence plus V-gene family, and excluded reads lacking a unique V-gene family. As a way to deal with suspected cross-contamination and a sequencing artifact, a later analysis dropped 450 to 600 nucleotide sequences that were highly shared and had low generation probability. In a later analysis, a clonal expansion index was calculated for each public chain from normalized within-repertoire ranks of inferred template counts. In a later analysis, generation probabilities were computed with a VDJ recombination model fitted to out-of-frame rearrangements, and the resulting probabilities were checked against IGoR. A later analysis scored TCR-TCR, TCR-HLA and TCR-CMV co-occurrence with hypergeometric tests, applying a repertoire-size bias correction to TCR pairs. In a later analysis, false discovery rates were estimated by permuting HLA or CMV assignments 20 times. In a later analysis, co-occurring TCRs were grouped using DBSCAN, with TCRdist sequence similarity added in when clustering inside HLA-allele-positive subsets. Co-occurrence clustering excluded repertoires with fewer than 30,000 or more than 120,000 public chains, plus five with anomalous nucleotide sharing. TCRdb mirrors the immuneACCESS table, restricted to in-frame sequences. Some clones are absent from its copies; in checked studies, under half trace to an unresolved V gene, and the reason for the others is unknown. Clone size and the V and J calls come from that table; the DNA yielded D and trimming. This sample's table contains just under 65,000 clones. The ten largest clones represent approximately 15% of the sample.

The cohort consisted of approximately 670 healthy bone marrow donors. All cohort members were sampled while nominally healthy, although unrecorded immune exposures were likely present. The donor tested CMV seronegative and was one of the 352 seronegative cohort members. Every donor gave a peripheral blood sample, and the peripheral blood mononuclear cells from that sample were used for TCR beta sequencing. Genomic DNA was extracted from the blood cell samples with the Qiagen DNeasy Blood Extraction Kit. Details on this clone: Its antigen is currently not known.

This receptor was identified in a boy aged 5-17 years in good health and CMV-seronegative. Sequenced material: PBMCs. The chain is assembled from TRBV18 and TRBJ1-4, with TRBD1 as a weak D call on 6 bases. Here is the DNA: TGTGCCAGCTCACAACAGGGATCTAATGAAAAACTGTTTTTT. Translated, it gives CASSQQGSNEKLFF.